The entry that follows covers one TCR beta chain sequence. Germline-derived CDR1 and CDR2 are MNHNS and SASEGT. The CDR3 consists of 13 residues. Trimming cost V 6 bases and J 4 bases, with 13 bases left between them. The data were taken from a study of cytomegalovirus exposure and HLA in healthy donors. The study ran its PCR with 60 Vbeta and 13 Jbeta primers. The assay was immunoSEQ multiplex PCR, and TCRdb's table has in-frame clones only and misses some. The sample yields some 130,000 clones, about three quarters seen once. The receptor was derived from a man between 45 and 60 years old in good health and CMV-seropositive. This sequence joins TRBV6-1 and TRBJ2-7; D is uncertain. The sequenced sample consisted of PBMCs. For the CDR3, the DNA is TGTGCCAGCAGGGGCAACCCCCGGTACGAGCAGTACTTC. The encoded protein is CASRGNPRYEQYF.